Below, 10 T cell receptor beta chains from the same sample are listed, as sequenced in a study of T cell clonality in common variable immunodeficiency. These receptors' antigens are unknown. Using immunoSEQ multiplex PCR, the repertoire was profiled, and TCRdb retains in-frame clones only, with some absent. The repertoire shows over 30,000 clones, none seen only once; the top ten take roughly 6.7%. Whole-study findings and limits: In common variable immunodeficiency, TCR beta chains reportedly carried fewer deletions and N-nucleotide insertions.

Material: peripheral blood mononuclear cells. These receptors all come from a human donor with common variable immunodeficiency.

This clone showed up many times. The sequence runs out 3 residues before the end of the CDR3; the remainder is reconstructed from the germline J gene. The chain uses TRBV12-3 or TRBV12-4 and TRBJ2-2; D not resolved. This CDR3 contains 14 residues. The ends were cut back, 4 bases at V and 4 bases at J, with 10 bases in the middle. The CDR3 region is CASSSTWFTGELFF. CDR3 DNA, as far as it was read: TGTGCCAGCAGTTCTACCTGGTTCACCGGGGAG.

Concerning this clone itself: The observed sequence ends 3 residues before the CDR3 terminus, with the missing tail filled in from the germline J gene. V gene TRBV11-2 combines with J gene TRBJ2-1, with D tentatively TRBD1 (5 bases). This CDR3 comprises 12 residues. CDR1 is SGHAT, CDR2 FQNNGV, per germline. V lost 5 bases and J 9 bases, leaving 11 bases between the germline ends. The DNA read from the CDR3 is TGTGCCAGCAGCCAATGGGGCCGTGAG. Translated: CASSQWGRE. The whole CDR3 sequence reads CASSQWGREQFF.

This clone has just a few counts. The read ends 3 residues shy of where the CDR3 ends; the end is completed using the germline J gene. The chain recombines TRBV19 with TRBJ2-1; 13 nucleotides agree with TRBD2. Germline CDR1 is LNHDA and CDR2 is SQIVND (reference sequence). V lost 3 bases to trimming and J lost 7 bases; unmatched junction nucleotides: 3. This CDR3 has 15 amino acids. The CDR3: CASSIGTSGKNEQFF. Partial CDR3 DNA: TGTGCCAGTAGTATCGGGACTAGCGGGAAAAATGAG.

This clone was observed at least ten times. The CDR3 loop is CASSQTQGNYGYTF. The part of the CDR3 DNA that was read is TGTGCCAGCAGCCAAACACAGGGGAACTATGGC. J is TRBJ1-2 and V is TRBV7-3; 7 bases are shared with TRBD1. The CDR3 end falls 3 residues outside the read, so it is completed with the germline J gene. V was pared by 5 bases and J by 2 bases, with 5 bases of the junction left unmatched. Germline V lookup: CDR1 SGHTA, CDR2 FQGTGA. The CDR3 is 14 amino acids.

CDR3 sequence: CASSLRGTVGGYTF. Incomplete CDR3 DNA: TGTGCCAGCAGCTTACGAGGGACAGTTGGAGGC. This sequence joins TRBV6-2 or TRBV6-3 and TRBJ1-2, with 7 positions matching TRBD1. The sequenced fragment ends 3 residues before the CDR3 boundary, so the rest is inferred from the germline J gene. Germline-derived CDR1 and CDR2 are MNHEY and SVGEGT. The CDR3 totals 14 residues.

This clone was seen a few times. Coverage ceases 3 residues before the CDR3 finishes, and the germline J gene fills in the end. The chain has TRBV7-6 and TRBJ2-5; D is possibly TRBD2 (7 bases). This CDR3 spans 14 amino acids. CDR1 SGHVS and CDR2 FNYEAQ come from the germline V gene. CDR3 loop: CASSFTRGAGTQYF. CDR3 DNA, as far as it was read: TGTGCCAGCAGCTTCACTCGGGGGGCGGGAACC.

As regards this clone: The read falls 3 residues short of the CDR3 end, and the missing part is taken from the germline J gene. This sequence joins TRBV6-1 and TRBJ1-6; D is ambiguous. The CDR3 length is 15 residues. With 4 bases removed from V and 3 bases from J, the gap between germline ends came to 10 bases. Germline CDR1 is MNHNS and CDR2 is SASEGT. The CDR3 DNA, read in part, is TGTGCCAGCAGTGGAGGTCAGGACTATAATTCACCC. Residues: CASSGGQDYNSP. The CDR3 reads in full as CASSGGQDYNSPLHF.

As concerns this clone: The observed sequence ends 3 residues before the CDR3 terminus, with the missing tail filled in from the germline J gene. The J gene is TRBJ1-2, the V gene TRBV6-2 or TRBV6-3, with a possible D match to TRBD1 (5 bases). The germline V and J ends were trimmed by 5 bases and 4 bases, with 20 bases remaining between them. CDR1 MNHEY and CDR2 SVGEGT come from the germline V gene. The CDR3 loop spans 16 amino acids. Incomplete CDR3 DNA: TGTGCCAGCAGTCCCAACCGCGGGGGATTACGCTATGGC. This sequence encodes CASSPNRGGLRYG. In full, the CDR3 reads CASSPNRGGLRYGYTF.

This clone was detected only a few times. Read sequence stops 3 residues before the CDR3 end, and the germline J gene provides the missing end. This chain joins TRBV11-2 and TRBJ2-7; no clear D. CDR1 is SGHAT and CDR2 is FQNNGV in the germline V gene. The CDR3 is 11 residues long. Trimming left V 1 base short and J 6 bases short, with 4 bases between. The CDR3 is CASSLVREQYF. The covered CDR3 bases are TGTGCCAGCAGCTTAGTCCGCGAG.

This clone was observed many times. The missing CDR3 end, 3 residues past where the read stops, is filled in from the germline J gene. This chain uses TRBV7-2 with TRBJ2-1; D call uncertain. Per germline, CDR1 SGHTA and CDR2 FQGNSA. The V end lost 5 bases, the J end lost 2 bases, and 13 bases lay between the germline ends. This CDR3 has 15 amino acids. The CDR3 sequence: CASSLVPVPYNEQFF. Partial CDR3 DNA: TGTGCCAGCAGCCTCGTACCGGTACCCTACAATGAG.